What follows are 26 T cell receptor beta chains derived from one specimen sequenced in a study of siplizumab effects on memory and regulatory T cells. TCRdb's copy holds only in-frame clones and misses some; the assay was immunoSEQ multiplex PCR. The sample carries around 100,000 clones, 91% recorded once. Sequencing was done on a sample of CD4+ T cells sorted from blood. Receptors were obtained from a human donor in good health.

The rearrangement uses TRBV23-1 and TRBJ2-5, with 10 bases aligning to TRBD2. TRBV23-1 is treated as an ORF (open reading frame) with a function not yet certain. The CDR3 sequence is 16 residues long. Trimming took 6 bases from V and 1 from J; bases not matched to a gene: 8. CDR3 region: CASRHYLAGAQETQYF. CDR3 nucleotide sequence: TGCGCCAGCAGACACTACCTAGCGGGGGCCCAAGAGACCCAGTACTTC.

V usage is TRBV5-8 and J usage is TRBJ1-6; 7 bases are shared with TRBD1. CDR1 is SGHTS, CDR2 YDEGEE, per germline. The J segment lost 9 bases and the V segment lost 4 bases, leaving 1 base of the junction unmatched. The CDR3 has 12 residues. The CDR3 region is CASSRTGSPLHF. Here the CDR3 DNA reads TGTGCCAGCAGCCGGACAGGTTCACCCCTCCACTTT.

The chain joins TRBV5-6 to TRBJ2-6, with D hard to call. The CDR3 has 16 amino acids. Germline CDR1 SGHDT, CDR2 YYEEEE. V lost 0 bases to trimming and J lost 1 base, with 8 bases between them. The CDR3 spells CASSLVAASGANVLTF. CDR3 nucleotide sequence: TGTGCCAGCAGCTTGGTGGCGGCTTCTGGGGCCAACGTCCTGACTTTC.

The CDR3 spells CASSGQGLDGYTF. The CDR3 DNA reads as TGTGCCAGCTCAGGGCAGGGGCTGGATGGCTACACCTTC. The chain carries TRBV18 and TRBJ1-2; D possibly corresponds to TRBD1 (6 bases). Trimming removed 5 bases from V and 6 bases from J, with 13 bases in between. The CDR3 extends over 13 amino acids. The germline V gene has CDR1 KGHSH and CDR2 LQKENI.

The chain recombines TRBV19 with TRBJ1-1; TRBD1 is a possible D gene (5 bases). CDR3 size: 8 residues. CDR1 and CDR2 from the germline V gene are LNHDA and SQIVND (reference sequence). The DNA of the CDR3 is TGTCCCCGCCCAGGGGCTTTCTTT. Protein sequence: CPRPGAFF. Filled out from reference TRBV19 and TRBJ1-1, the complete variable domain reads DGGITQSPKYLFRKEGQNVTLSCEQNLNHDAMYWYRQDPGQGLRLIYYSQIVNDFQKGDIAEGYSVSREKKESFPLTVTSAQKNPTAFYLCPRPGAFFGQGTRLTVV.

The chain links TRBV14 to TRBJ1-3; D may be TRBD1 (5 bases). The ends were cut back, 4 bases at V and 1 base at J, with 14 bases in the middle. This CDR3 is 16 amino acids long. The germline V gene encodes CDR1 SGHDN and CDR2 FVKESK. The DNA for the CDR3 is TGTGCCAGCAGCCGACACCTCGCAGGGTCTGGAAACACCATATATTTT. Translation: CASSRHLAGSGNTIYF.

The CDR3 nucleotides read TGTGCCAGCAGTGAGACTCTCGGGACAGGGAAAAGAGTGACCGGGGAGCTGTTTTTT. Protein sequence: CASSETLGTGKRVTGELFF. The rearrangement uses TRBV6-1 and TRBJ2-2, with 9 bases that match TRBD1. Trimming removed 3 bases from V and 5 bases from J; junction bases left unmatched: 16. This CDR3 region has 19 residues. Germline lookup yields CDR1 MNHNS and CDR2 SASEGT.

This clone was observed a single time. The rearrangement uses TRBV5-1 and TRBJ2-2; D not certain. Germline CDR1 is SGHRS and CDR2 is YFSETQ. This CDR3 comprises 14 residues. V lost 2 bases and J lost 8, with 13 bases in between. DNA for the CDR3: TGCGCCAGCAGCTTAGATAGCCCGGCTGGGGAGCTGTTTTTT. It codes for CASSLDSPAGELFF. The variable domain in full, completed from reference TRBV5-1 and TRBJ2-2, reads KAGVTQTPRYLIKTRGQQVTLSCSPISGHRSVSWYQQTPGQGLQFLFEYFSETQRNKGNFPGRFSGRQFSNSRSEMNVSTLELGDSALYLCASSLDSPAGELFFGEGSRLTVL.

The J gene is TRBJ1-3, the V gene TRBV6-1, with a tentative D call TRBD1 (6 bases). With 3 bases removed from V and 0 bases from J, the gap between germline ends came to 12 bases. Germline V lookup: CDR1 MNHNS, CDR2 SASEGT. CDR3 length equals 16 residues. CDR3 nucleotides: TGTGCCAGCAGTGAGCAGGGGAGAGGCTCTGGAAACACCATATATTTT. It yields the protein CASSEQGRGSGNTIYF.

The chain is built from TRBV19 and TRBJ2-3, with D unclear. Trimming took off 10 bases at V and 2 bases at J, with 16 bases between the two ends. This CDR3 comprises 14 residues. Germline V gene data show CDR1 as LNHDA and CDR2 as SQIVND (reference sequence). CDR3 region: CATTRGAITDTQYF. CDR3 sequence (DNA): TGTGCCACCACTCGAGGCGCGATCACAGATACGCAGTATTTT.

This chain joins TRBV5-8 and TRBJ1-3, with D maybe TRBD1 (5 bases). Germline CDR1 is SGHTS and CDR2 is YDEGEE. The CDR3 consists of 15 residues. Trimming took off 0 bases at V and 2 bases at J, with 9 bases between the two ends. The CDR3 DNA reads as TGTGCCAGCAGCTTGGGGGGCATCGCTGGAAACACCATATATTTT. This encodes CASSLGGIAGNTIYF. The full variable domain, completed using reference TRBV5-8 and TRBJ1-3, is EAGVTQSPTHLIKTRGQQATLRCSPISGHTSVYWYQQALGLGLQFLLWYDEGEERNRGNFPPRFSGRQFPNYSSELNVNALELEDSALYLCASSLGGIAGNTIYFGEGSWLTVV.

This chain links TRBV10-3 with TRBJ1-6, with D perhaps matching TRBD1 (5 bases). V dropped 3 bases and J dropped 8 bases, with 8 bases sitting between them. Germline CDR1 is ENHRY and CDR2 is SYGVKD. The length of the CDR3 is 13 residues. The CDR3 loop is CAISDREDSPLHF. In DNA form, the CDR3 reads TGTGCCATCAGTGACAGGGAAGATTCACCCCTCCACTTT.

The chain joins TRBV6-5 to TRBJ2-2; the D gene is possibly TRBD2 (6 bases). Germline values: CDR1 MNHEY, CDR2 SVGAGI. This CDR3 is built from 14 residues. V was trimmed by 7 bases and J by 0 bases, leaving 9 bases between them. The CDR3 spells CASTRLANTGELFF. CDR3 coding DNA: TGTGCCAGCACCAGACTAGCGAACACCGGGGAGCTGTTTTTT.

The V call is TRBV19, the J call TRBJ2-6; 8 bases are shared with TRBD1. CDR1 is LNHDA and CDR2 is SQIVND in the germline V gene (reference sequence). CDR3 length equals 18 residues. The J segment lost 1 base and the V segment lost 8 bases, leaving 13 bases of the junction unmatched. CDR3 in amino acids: CASSGQGTFISGANVLTF. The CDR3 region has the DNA TGTGCCAGTTCTGGACAGGGAACCTTCATTTCTGGGGCCAACGTCCTGACTTTC.

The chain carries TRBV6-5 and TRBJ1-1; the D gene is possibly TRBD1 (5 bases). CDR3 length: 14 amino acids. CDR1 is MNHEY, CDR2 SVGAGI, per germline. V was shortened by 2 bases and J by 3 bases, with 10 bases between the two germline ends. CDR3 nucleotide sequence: TGTGCCAGCAGTTACCGGGGCTTCCACACTGAAGCTTTCTTT. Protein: CASSYRGFHTEAFF.

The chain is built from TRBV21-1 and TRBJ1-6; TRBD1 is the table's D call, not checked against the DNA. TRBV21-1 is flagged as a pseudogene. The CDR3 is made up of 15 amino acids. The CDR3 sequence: CASSKAQGTTPPLHF. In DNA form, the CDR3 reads TGTGCCAGCAGCAAAGCGCAGGGTACCACTCCTCCCCTCCACTTT.

The CDR3 loop reads CASSFDFYGYTF. In nucleotides, the CDR3 is TGCGCCAGCAGCTTTGACTTTTATGGCTACACCTTC. The chain recombines TRBV5-1 with TRBJ1-2; D remains unclear. The CDR3 spans 12 residues. V was clipped by 2 bases and J by 5 bases, with 7 bases between them. Germline assignment: CDR1 SGHRS and CDR2 YFSETQ.

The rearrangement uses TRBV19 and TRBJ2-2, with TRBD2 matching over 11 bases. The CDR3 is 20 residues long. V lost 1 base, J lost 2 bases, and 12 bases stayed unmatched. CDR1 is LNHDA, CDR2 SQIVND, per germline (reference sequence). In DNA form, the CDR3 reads TGTGCCAGTAGTATAGCCCCCCCCGGGCTAGCGGGGGGAAACACCGGGGAGCTGTTTTTT. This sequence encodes CASSIAPPGLAGGNTGELFF.

The CDR3 sequence: CASSPSGTGIYEQYF. CDR3 bases: TGTGCCAGCAGTCCATCCGGGACAGGCATCTACGAGCAGTACTTC. The V and J genes are TRBV19 and TRBJ2-7, with 8 nucleotides matching TRBD1. The CDR3 extends over 15 amino acids. Germline CDR1 and CDR2: LNHDA and SQIVND (reference sequence). The junction had 13 bases not matched to a gene; V was cut back by 9 bases and J by 3 bases.

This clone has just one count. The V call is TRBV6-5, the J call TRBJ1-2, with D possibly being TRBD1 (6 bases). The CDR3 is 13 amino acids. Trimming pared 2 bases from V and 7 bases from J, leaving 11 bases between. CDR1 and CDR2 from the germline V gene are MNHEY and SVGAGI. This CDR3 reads CASSYQGFSGYTF. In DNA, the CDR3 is TGTGCCAGCAGTTACCAGGGGTTCTCTGGCTACACCTTC.

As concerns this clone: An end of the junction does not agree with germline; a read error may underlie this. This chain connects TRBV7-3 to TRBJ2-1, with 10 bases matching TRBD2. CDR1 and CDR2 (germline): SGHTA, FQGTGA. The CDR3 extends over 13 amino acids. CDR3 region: CASSFYSGGTWVF. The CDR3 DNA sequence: TGTGCCAGCAGCTTTTATAGCGGGGGGACTTGGGTCTTC.

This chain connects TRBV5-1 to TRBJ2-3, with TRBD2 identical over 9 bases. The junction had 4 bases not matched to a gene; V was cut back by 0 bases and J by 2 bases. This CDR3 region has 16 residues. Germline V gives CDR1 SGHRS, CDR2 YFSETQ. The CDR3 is CASSLARGGNTDTQYF. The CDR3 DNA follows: TGCGCCAGCAGCTTGGCGCGGGGGGGCAACACAGATACGCAGTATTTT. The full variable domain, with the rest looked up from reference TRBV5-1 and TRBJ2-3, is KAGVTQTPRYLIKTRGQQVTLSCSPISGHRSVSWYQQTPGQGLQFLFEYFSETQRNKGNFPGRFSGRQFSNSRSEMNVSTLELGDSALYLCASSLARGGNTDTQYFGPGTRLTVL.

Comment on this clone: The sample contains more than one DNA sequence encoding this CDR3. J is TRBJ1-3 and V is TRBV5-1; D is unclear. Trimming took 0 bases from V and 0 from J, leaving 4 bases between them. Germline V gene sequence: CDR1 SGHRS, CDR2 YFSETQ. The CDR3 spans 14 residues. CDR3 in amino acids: CASSLDTSGNTIYF. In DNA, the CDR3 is TGCGCCAGCAGCTTGGATACCTCTGGAAACACCATATATTTT.

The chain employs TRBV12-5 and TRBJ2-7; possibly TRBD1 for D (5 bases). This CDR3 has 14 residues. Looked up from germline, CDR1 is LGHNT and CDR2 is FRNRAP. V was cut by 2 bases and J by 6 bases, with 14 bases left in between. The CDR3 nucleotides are TGTGCTAGTGGTTTGATACGCCAGGGTAGCGAGCAGTACTTC. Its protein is CASGLIRQGSEQYF.

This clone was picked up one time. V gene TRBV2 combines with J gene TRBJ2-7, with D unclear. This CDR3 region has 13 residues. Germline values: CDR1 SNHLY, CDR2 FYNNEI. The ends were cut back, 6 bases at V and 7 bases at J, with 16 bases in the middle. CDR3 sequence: CASRYDFSGEQYF. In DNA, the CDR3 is TGTGCCAGCAGATACGACTTTTCCGGAGAGCAGTACTTC.

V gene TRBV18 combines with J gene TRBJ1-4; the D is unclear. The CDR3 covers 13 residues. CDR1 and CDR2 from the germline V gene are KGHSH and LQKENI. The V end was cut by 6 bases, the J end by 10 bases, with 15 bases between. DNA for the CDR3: TGTGCCAGCTCCCCAGCTGAGGTTGCAAAACTGTTTTTT. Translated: CASSPAEVAKLFF.